Below, 10 T cell receptor beta chains from the same sample are listed, as sequenced in a study of blood T cell repertoires in COVID-19. The method was immunoSEQ multiplex PCR; TCRdb's version includes in-frame clones alone and lacks a portion of them. The profile shows 120,000 to 150,000 clones, 70% to 90% of them singletons. The sequenced sample consisted of peripheral blood. These receptors were taken from an older woman with COVID-19, enrolled during active disease.

This chain connects TRBV3-1 (or the pseudogene TRBV3-2) to TRBJ2-3, with D perhaps TRBD2 (5 bases). The CDR3 is 16 amino acids. Per the germline V gene, CDR1 is LGHDT and CDR2 is YNNKEL (reference sequence). V gave up 0 bases and J gave up 3 bases, with 13 bases separating them. The DNA for the CDR3 is TGTGCCAGCAGCCAAGATTTGGAGGATGGAACAGATACGCAGTATTTT. Encoded protein: CASSQDLEDGTDTQYF.

V gene TRBV7-8 combines with J gene TRBJ1-5; TRBD1 is a possible D gene (5 bases). Deletions cut 1 base from V and 5 bases from J, with 6 bases between. Germline lookup yields CDR1 SGHVS and CDR2 FQNEAQ. The CDR3 spans 13 residues. The CDR3 coding sequence is TGTGCCAGCAGCTTAGAGGGGTATCAGCCCCAGCATTTT. Translated: CASSLEGYQPQHF.

The chain recombines TRBV3-1 (or the pseudogene TRBV3-2) with TRBJ2-3, with 12 bases fitting TRBD2. V lost 4 bases to trimming and J lost 1 base; unmatched junction nucleotides: 3. The germline gives CDR1 LGHDT, CDR2 YNNKEL (reference sequence). The CDR3 runs to 16 residues. The CDR3 nucleotides are TGTGCCAGCAGCCCTCGACTAGCGGGGGGCACAGATACGCAGTATTTT. It translates to CASSPRLAGGTDTQYF.

This clone was seen once. J is TRBJ2-7 and V is TRBV6-1, with D possibly TRBD1 on 7 matching bases. V dropped 3 bases and J dropped 5 bases, with 11 bases sitting between them. CDR3 length equals 13 residues. In germline, CDR1 is MNHNS, CDR2 SASEGT. This chain's CDR3 is CASSDIRGDEQYF. The CDR3, as DNA: TGTGCCAGCAGTGACATCAGGGGGGACGAGCAGTACTTC.

The chain carries TRBV7-2 and TRBJ2-1, with D unresolved. This CDR3 region has 13 residues. Trimming shortened V by 2 bases and J by 5 bases, and 7 bases separated the two germline ends. The germline gives CDR1 SGHTA, CDR2 FQGNSA. Written as DNA, the CDR3 is TGTGCCAGCAGCTTAAGTCTAAACAATGAGCAGTTCTTC. Amino acids: CASSLSLNNEQFF.

The chain carries TRBV7-3 and TRBJ2-1; tentatively, D is TRBD1 (5 bases). The V gene's germline CDR1 is SGHTA and CDR2 FQGTGA. There are 15 residues in the CDR3. Trimming cost V 5 bases and J 0 bases, with 11 bases left between them. The chain's CDR3 is CASSRERGSYNEQFF. The CDR3 DNA is TGTGCCAGCAGCCGCGAAAGGGGCTCCTACAATGAGCAGTTCTTC.

The chain links TRBV6-1 to TRBJ2-7, with no clear D. CDR1 and CDR2 from the germline V gene are MNHNS and SASEGT. The CDR3 totals 13 residues. V was trimmed by 2 bases and J by 7 bases, leaving 12 bases between them. CDR3 sequence (DNA): TGTGCCAGCAGTGAATCGGGTGGCCTGGAGCAGTACTTC. This gives the protein CASSESGGLEQYF.

V is TRBV7-9 and J is TRBJ1-3; D uncertain. V was shortened by 5 bases and J by 2 bases, with 16 bases between the two germline ends. The CDR3 is 16 amino acids. Looked up from germline, CDR1 is SEHNR and CDR2 is FQNEAQ (reference sequence). CDR3 DNA: TGTGCCAGCAGCCTCGGTACACAGTCGACTGGAAACACCATATATTTT. Encoded protein: CASSLGTQSTGNTIYF.

The V and J genes are TRBV10-2 and TRBJ1-1, with 7 bases fitting TRBD1. Germline trimming cut 5 bases from V and 1 base from J; bases unmatched to any gene: 1. The V gene's germline CDR1 is WSHSY and CDR2 SAAADI. There are 13 residues in the CDR3. CDR3 nucleotide sequence: TGCGCCAGCAGTAACAGGGGGAACACTGAAGCTTTCTTT. Its protein is CASSNRGNTEAFF.

The CDR3, as DNA: TGTGCCAGCAGCGTTAGCGGGGGGACTAGCACAGATACGCAGTATTTT. Protein sequence: CASSVSGGTSTDTQYF. The rearrangement uses TRBV9 and TRBJ2-3; 10 positions agree with TRBD2. The J segment lost 0 bases and the V segment lost 2 bases, leaving 3 bases of the junction unmatched. CDR1 SGDLS and CDR2 YYNGEE come from the germline V gene. The CDR3 extends over 16 amino acids.